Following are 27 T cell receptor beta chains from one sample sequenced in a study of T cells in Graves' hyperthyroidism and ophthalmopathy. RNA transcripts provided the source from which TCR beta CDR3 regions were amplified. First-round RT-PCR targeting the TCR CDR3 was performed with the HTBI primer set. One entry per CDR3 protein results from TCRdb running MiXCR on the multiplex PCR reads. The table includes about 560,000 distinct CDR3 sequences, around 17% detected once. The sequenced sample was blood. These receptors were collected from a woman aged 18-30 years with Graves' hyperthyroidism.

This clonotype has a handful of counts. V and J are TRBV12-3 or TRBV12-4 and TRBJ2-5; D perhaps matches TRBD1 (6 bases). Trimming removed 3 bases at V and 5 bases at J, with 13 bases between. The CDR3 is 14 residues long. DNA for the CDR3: TGTGCCAGCAGTTTCAGGGGTTCCCCGGAGACCCAGTACTTC. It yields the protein CASSFRGSPETQYF.

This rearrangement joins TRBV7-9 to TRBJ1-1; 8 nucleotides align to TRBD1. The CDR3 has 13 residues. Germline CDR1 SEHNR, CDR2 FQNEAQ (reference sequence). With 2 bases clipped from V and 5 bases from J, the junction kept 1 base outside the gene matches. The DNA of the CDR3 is TGTGCCAGCAGCTTACAGGGGGCGACTGAAGCTTTCTTT. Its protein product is CASSLQGATEAFF.

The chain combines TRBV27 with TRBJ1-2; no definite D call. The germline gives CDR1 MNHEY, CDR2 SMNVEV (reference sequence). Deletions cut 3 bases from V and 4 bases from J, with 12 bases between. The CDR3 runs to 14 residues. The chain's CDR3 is CASSLGGRGYGYTF. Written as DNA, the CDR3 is TGTGCCAGCAGTTTGGGAGGCCGCGGCTATGGCTACACCTTC.

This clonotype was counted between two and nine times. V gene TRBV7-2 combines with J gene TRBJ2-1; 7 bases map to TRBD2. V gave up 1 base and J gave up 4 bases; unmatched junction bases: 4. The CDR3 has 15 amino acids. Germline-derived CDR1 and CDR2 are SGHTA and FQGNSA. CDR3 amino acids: CASSLGGGRYNEQFF. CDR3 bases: TGTGCCAGCAGCTTAGGGGGAGGGAGGTACAATGAGCAGTTCTTC.

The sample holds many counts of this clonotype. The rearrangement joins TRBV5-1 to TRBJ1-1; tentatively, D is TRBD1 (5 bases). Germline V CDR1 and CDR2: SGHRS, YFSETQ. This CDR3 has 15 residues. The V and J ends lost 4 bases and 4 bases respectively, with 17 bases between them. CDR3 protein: CASSAASGTFTEAFF. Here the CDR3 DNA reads TGCGCCAGCAGCGCCGCTTCAGGGACCTTCACTGAAGCTTTCTTT.

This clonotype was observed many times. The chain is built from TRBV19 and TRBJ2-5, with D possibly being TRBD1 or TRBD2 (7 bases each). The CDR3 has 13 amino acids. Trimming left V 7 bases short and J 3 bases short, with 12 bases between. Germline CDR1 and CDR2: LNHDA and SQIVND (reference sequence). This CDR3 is CASNSGGEETQYF. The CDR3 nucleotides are TGTGCCAGTAATTCAGGGGGGGAAGAGACCCAGTACTTC.

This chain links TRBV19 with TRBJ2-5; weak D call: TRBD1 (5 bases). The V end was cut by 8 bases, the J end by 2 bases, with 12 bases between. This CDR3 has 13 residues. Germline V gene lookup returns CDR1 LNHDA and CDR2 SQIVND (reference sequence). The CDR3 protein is CASLGAEQETQYF. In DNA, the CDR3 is TGTGCCAGTTTAGGGGCGGAACAAGAGACCCAGTACTTC.

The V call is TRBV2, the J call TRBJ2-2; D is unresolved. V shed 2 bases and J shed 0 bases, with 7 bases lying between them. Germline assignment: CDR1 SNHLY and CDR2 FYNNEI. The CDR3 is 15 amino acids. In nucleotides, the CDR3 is TGTGCCAGCAGTGAACTTCTGGCGAACACCGGGGAGCTGTTTTTT. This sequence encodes CASSELLANTGELFF.

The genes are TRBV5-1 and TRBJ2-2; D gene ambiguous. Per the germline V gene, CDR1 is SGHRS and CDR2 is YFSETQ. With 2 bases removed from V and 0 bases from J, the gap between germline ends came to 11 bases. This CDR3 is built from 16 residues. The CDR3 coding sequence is TGCGCCAGCAGCTTCGTCGGGTTCGCGAACACCGGGGAGCTGTTTTTT. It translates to CASSFVGFANTGELFF. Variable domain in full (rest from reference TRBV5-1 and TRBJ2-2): KAGVTQTPRYLIKTRGQQVTLSCSPISGHRSVSWYQQTPGQGLQFLFEYFSETQRNKGNFPGRFSGRQFSNSRSEMNVSTLELGDSALYLCASSFVGFANTGELFFGEGSRLTVL.

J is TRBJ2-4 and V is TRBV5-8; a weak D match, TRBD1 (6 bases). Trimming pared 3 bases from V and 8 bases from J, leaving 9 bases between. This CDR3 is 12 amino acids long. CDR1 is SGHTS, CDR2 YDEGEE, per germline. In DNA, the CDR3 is TGTGCCAGCAGCTCAAGGACAGACATTCAGTACTTC. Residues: CASSSRTDIQYF.

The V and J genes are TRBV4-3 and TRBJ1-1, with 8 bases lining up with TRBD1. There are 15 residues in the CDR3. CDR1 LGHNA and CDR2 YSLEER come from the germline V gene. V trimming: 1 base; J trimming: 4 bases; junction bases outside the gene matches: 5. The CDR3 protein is CASSQASTGGTEAFF. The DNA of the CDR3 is TGCGCCAGCAGCCAAGCCTCTACAGGGGGCACTGAAGCTTTCTTT.

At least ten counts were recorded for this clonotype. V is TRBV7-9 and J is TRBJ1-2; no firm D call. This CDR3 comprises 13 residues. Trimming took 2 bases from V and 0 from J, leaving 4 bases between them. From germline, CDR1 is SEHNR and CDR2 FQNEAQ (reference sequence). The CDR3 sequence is CASSLQPNYGYTF. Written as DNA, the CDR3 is TGTGCCAGCAGCTTACAGCCTAACTATGGCTACACCTTC.

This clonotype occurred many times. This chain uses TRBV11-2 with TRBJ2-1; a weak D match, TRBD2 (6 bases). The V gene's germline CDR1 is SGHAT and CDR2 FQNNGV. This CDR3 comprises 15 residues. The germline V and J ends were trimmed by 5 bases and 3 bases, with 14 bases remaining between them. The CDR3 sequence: CASSPGGTGYNEQFF. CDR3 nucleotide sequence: TGTGCCAGCAGCCCCGGGGGTACCGGCTACAATGAGCAGTTCTTC.

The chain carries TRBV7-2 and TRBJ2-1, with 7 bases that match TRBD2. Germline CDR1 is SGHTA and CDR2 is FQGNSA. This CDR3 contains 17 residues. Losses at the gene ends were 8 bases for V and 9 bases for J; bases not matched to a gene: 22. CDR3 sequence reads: CASSPGLGLAEFSEQFF. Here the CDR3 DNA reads TGTGCCAGCTCACCCGGGTTGGGCCTAGCGGAGTTCAGTGAGCAGTTCTTC.

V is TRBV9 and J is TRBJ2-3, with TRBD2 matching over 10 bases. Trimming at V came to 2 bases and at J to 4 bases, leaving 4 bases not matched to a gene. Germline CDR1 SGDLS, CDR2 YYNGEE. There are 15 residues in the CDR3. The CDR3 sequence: CASSVSSGGPDTQYF. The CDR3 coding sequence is TGTGCCAGCAGCGTCTCTAGCGGGGGCCCAGATACGCAGTATTTT.

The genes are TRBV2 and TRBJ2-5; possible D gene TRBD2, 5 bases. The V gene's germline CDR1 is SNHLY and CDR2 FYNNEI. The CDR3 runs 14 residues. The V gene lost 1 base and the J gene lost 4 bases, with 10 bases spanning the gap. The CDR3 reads CASSEDGVGETQYF. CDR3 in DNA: TGTGCCAGCAGTGAAGACGGGGTAGGAGAGACCCAGTACTTC.

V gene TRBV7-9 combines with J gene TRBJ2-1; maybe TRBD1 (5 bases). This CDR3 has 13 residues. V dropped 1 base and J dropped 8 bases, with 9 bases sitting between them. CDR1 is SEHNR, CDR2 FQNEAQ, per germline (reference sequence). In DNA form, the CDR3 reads TGTGCCAGCAGCTTAGGACAGTTCGATGAGCAGTTCTTC. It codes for CASSLGQFDEQFF.

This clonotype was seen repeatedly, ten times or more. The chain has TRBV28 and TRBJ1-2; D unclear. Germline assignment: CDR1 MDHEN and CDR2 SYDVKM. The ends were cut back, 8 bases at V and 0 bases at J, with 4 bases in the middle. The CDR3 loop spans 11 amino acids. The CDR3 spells CASVSNYGYTF. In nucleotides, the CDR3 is TGTGCCAGCGTCTCTAACTATGGCTACACCTTC.

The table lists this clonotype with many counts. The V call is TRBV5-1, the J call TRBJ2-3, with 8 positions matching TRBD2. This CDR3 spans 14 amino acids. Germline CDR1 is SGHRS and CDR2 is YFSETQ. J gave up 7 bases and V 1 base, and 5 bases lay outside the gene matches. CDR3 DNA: TGCGCCAGCAGCTTGATCGCGGGGGGCAATACGCAGTATTTT. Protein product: CASSLIAGGNTQYF.

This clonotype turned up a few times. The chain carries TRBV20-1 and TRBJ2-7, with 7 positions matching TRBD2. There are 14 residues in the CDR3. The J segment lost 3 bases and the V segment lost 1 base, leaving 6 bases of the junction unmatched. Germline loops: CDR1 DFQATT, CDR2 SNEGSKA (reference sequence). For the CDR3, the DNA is TGCAGTGCTAGAGCGATTTCTAGCGGCTACGAGCAGTACTTC. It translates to CSARAISSGYEQYF.

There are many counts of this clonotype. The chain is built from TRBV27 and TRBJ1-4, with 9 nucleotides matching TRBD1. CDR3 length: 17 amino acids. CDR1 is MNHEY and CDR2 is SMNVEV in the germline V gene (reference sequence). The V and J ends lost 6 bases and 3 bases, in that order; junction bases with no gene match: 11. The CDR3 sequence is CASSHGQGTRSNEKLFF. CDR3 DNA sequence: TGTGCCAGCAGCCACGGACAGGGGACACGGTCTAATGAAAAACTGTTTTTT.

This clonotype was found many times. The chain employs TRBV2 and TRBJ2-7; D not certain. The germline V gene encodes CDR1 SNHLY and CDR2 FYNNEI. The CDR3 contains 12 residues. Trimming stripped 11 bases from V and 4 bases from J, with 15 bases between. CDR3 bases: TGTGCCGGCCAGACGGGTATATACGAGCAGTACTTC. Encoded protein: CAGQTGIYEQYF. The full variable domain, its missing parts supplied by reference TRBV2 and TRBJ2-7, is EPEVTQTPSHQVTQMGQEVILRCVPISNHLYFYWYRQILGQKVEFLVSFYNNEISEKSEIFDDQFSVERPDGSNFTLKIRSTKLEDSAMYFCAGQTGIYEQYFGPGTRLTVT.

CDR3 region: CASCFSGANVLTF. Here the CDR3 DNA reads TGTGCCAGCTGTTTCTCTGGGGCCAACGTCCTGACTTTC. J is TRBJ2-6 and V is TRBV19, with D unclear. The V end lost 9 bases, the J end lost 0 bases, and 6 bases lay between the germline ends. The CDR3 covers 13 residues. CDR1 is LNHDA, CDR2 SQIVND, per germline (reference sequence).

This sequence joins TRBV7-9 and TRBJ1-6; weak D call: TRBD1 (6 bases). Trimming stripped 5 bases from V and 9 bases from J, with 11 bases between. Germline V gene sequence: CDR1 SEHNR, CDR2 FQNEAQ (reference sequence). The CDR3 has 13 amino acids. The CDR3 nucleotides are TGTGCCAGCAGCCCTCGGACAGCTTCACCCCTCCACTTT. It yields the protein CASSPRTASPLHF.

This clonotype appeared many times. CDR3 DNA sequence: TGTGCCAGCAGCTTCCTAGCGGGGGCCTACGAGCAGTACTTC. Protein product: CASSFLAGAYEQYF. This rearrangement joins TRBV11-2 to TRBJ2-7, with 10 bases identical to TRBD2. Germline trimming cut 3 bases from V and 2 bases from J; bases unmatched to any gene: 1. CDR1 is SGHAT and CDR2 is FQNNGV in the germline V gene. The CDR3 length is 14 residues.

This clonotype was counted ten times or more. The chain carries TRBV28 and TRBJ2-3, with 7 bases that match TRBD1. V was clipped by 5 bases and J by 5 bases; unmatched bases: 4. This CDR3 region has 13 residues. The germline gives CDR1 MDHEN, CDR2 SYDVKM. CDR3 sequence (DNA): TGTGCCAGCAGTGCGACAGGGTTAGATACGCAGTATTTT. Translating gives CASSATGLDTQYF.

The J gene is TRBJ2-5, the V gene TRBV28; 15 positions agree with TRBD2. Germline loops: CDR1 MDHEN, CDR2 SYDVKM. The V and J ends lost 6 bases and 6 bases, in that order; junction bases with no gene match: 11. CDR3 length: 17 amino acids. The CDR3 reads CASSPTVGLAGGKTQYF. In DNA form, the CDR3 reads TGTGCCAGCAGCCCTACGGTGGGACTAGCGGGAGGAAAGACCCAGTACTTC.